One sample yielded the 20 T cell receptor beta chains listed below, sequenced in a study of blood T cells in healthy people across ages. For the second PCR, which ran for about 6 to 11 cycles, a sample-barcoded 5' primer and a J-beta primer mix were used. MiXCR was run by TCRdb on the 5' RACE reads, yielding one entry per CDR3 protein. The sample lists about 2 million distinct CDR3 sequences, 49% occurring once. The sequenced material came from blood. All receptors derive from a middle-aged woman in good health.

The chain links TRBV4-3 to TRBJ1-2; D unresolved. The CDR3 contains 14 residues. Germline loops: CDR1 LGHNA, CDR2 YSLEER. The V end lost 0 bases, the J end lost 6 bases, and 11 bases lay between the germline ends. In DNA, the CDR3 is TGCGCCAGCAGCCAAGATATCAACAGCGATGGCTACACCTTC. Protein sequence: CASSQDINSDGYTF.

This clonotype was recorded at least ten times. V and J are TRBV28 and TRBJ1-2; D is unclear. Trimming stripped 2 bases from V and 7 bases from J, with 5 bases between. Germline V gives CDR1 MDHEN, CDR2 SYDVKM. The CDR3 has 11 residues. The CDR3 region is CASSLGVGYTF. For the CDR3, the DNA is TGTGCCAGCAGTTTAGGGGTTGGCTACACCTTC.

This clonotype has only a few counts. The CDR3: CASSPTSGGSIQGEQFF. The CDR3 DNA reads as TGTGCCAGCAGCCCGACTAGCGGGGGGTCCATTCAGGGTGAGCAGTTCTTC. The chain uses TRBV6-6 and TRBJ2-1; 13 bases align to TRBD2. CDR3 size: 17 residues. CDR1 MNHNY and CDR2 SVGAGI come from the germline V gene (reference sequence). Germline trimming cut 6 bases from V and 9 bases from J; bases unmatched to any gene: 14.

The rearrangement joins TRBV11-2 to TRBJ2-3; the match to TRBD2 covers 10 bases. The trim removed 5 bases at V and 2 bases at J, leaving 7 bases unmatched. This CDR3 has 16 residues. Germline V gene sequence: CDR1 SGHAT, CDR2 FQNNGV. Written as DNA, the CDR3 is TGTGCCAGCAGCAGAGGACTAGCGGCTTACACAGATACGCAGTATTTT. Protein sequence: CASSRGLAAYTDTQYF.

The chain has TRBV6-5 and TRBJ2-5; the D is unclear. This CDR3 spans 13 amino acids. Trimming removed 0 bases at V and 5 bases at J, with 7 bases between. Germline V gives CDR1 MNHEY, CDR2 SVGAGI. DNA of the CDR3: TGTGCCAGCAGTTACTCGTTCTGGGAGACCCAGTACTTC. It translates to CASSYSFWETQYF.

In this sample, this clonotype turned up a few times. J is TRBJ2-4 and V is TRBV4-3, with D maybe TRBD1 (5 bases). V was clipped by 1 base and J by 4 bases, with 8 bases between them. The CDR3 length is 14 residues. Germline loops: CDR1 LGHNA, CDR2 YSLEER. CDR3 sequence reads: CASSQAGIKNIQYF. For the CDR3, the DNA is TGCGCCAGCAGCCAAGCAGGGATAAAAAACATTCAGTACTTC.

The chain has TRBV4-2 and TRBJ1-6, with unresolved D. The ends were cut back, 3 bases at V and 6 bases at J, with 9 bases in the middle. The CDR3 loop spans 14 amino acids. Germline CDR1 reads LGHNA; CDR2 reads YNFKEQ. The CDR3: CASSQNTPNSPLHF. The CDR3 DNA follows: TGTGCCAGCAGCCAGAACACCCCTAATTCACCCCTCCACTTT.

The J gene is TRBJ2-1, the V gene TRBV20-1; the D gene is possibly TRBD2 (5 bases). In germline, CDR1 is DFQATT, CDR2 SNEGSKA (reference sequence). The CDR3 sequence is 13 residues long. V dropped 3 bases and J dropped 9 bases, with 15 bases sitting between them. CDR3 coding DNA: TGCAGTGCTAGTAAAATGCGGGTGGGTGAGCAGTTCTTC. Its protein product is CSASKMRVGEQFF.

The V and J genes are TRBV5-5 and TRBJ2-5, with D uncertain. The end of the DNA is better explained by TRBJ2-7, so the J call may be wrong. CDR1 SGHKS and CDR2 YYEKEE come from the germline V gene (reference sequence). The CDR3 consists of 15 residues. CDR3 coding DNA: TGTGCCAGCAGCCTAGACACCTACGACTCCTACGAGCAGTACTTC. It encodes CASSLDTYDSYEQYF.

The chain links TRBV10-1 to TRBJ2-5; D may be TRBD1 (5 bases). V was cut by 8 bases and J by 4 bases, with 14 bases left in between. Germline CDR1 and CDR2: WNHNN and SYGVQD (reference sequence). The CDR3 contains 13 residues. In DNA form, the CDR3 reads TGCGCCAGCGGAGATCAGGGTTTAGAGACCCAGTACTTC. This translates into CASGDQGLETQYF.

This chain connects TRBV6-1 to TRBJ2-3, with 8 bases matching TRBD1. This CDR3 has 12 amino acids. The germline V gene encodes CDR1 MNHNS and CDR2 SASEGT. V shed 6 bases and J 13 bases; nucleotides not matched to a gene: 9. CDR3 region: CASREWSGGEYF. The CDR3 nucleotides are TGTGCCAGCAGGGAATGGTCAGGGGGCGAGTATTTT.

The DNA of the CDR3 is TGCAGTGCTAGAGCGGACAGGTCTCCTTATGGCTACACCTTC. Its protein is CSARADRSPYGYTF. This rearrangement joins TRBV20-1 to TRBJ1-2; 7 bases are a match to TRBD1. V lost 1 base to trimming and J lost 5 bases; unmatched junction nucleotides: 7. Germline assignment: CDR1 DFQATT and CDR2 SNEGSKA (reference sequence). The CDR3 consists of 14 residues.

The rearrangement links TRBV20-1 to TRBJ1-1; D possibly corresponds to TRBD1 (6 bases). The V end lost 6 bases, the J end lost 0 bases, and 26 bases lay between the germline ends. This CDR3 is built from 18 residues. Germline assignment: CDR1 DFQATT and CDR2 SNEGSKA (reference sequence). The CDR3 reads CSAAIGMTGHNMNTEAFF. In DNA, the CDR3 is TGCAGTGCCGCTATAGGTATGACAGGACACAATATGAACACTGAAGCTTTCTTT.

The V call is TRBV5-1, the J call TRBJ2-7; no clear D. The CDR3 length is 14 residues. From germline, CDR1 is SGHRS and CDR2 YFSETQ. V shed 2 bases and J shed 0 bases, with 9 bases lying between them. The CDR3 DNA reads as TGCGCCAGCAGCTTCACCAGTCCCTCCTACGAGCAGTACTTC. Translating it yields CASSFTSPSYEQYF.

The chain combines TRBV20-1 with TRBJ1-2; D call uncertain. The germline CDR1 and CDR2 sequences are DFQATT and SNEGSKA (reference sequence). The CDR3 contains 13 residues. Deletions cut 1 base from V and 3 bases from J, with 9 bases between. The CDR3 sequence is CSARVDTHYGYTF. The CDR3, as DNA: TGCAGTGCTAGAGTCGACACTCACTATGGCTACACCTTC.

A few counts support this clonotype. The rearrangement joins TRBV20-1 to TRBJ2-5, with unresolved D. Germline V gene sequence: CDR1 DFQATT, CDR2 SNEGSKA (reference sequence). This CDR3 has 13 amino acids. Deletions cut 3 bases from V and 11 bases from J, with 19 bases between. The CDR3 region has the DNA TGCAGTGCTAGTACCTTTACACACAATGAGCAGTACTTC. This gives the protein CSASTFTHNEQYF.

There are a few counts of this clonotype. The rearrangement links TRBV4-2 to TRBJ1-1; no definite D call. V was clipped by 4 bases and J by 3 bases, with 9 bases between them. This CDR3 spans 13 amino acids. Germline V lookup: CDR1 LGHNA, CDR2 YNFKEQ. The CDR3 DNA is TGTGCCAGCAGCCGAAAGCGGGACACTGAAGCTTTCTTT. Residues: CASSRKRDTEAFF.

V is TRBV4-2 and J is TRBJ2-1, with 7 bases aligning to TRBD2. The J segment lost 4 bases and the V segment lost 0 bases, leaving 6 bases of the junction unmatched. CDR3 length: 16 amino acids. CDR1 LGHNA and CDR2 YNFKEQ come from the germline V gene. CDR3 loop: CASSQEASGPYNEQFF. The CDR3 nucleotides are TGTGCCAGCAGCCAAGAGGCTAGCGGACCATACAATGAGCAGTTCTTC.

This clonotype was counted many times. Germline and junction disagree at one end, which may indicate a read error. The genes are TRBV5-1 and TRBJ2-3, with 9 bases identical to TRBD1. The CDR3 extends over 14 amino acids. Germline V CDR1 and CDR2: SGHRS, YFSETQ. CDR3 protein: CASSRDRGTDTQYF. The CDR3 region has the DNA TGTGCCAGCAGCCGGGACAGGGGCACAGATACGCAGTATTTT.

This rearrangement joins TRBV27 to TRBJ1-6; 9 nucleotides match TRBD1. The CDR3 loop spans 18 amino acids. CDR1 and CDR2 (germline): MNHEY, SMNVEV (reference sequence). The J segment lost 4 bases and the V segment lost 0 bases, leaving 7 bases of the junction unmatched. CDR3 coding DNA: TGTGCCAGCAGTTTATCCCCGACAGGGGGTTTTTATAATTCACCCCTCCACTTT. It specifies CASSLSPTGGFYNSPLHF.